One and the same sample provided the 13 T cell receptor beta chains below, sequenced in a study of T cells after yellow fever vaccination. TCRdb itself ran the 5' RACE reads through MiXCR, one entry per CDR3 protein. The sample lists 150,000 or so distinct CDR3 sequences; almost 7% were seen once. The sample consisted of CD4+ T cells sorted from PBMCs, taken about 5 days after the first yellow fever vaccination. Source of these receptors: a man between 18 and 35 years old who received the YFV17D yellow fever vaccine.

This clonotype has a handful of counts. The chain has TRBV19 and TRBJ2-6; TRBD1 might be the D (5 bases). The CDR3 runs to 14 residues. Trimming left V 9 bases short and J 3 bases short, with 12 bases between. Germline V gene sequence: CDR1 LNHDA, CDR2 SQIVND (reference sequence). CDR3 sequence reads: CASLQGGGANVLTF. CDR3 DNA sequence: TGTGCCAGCCTCCAGGGTGGTGGGGCCAACGTCCTGACTTTC.

V is TRBV12-2 and J is TRBJ2-7; the table's D call TRBD2 went unverified against the DNA. TRBV12-2 is a pseudogene locus. CDR3 length equals 15 residues. CDR3 DNA sequence: TGTGCAAGTCACCCCGTATTCCCGTTCACCTACGAGCAGTACGTC. This sequence encodes CASHPVFPFTYEQYV.

This clonotype was detected only a few times. The chain recombines TRBV6-2 or TRBV6-3 with TRBJ1-2, with 8 positions matching TRBD1. Germline V gene lookup returns CDR1 MNHEY and CDR2 SVGEGT. J was trimmed by 1 base and V by 5 bases; bases with no gene match: 15. The CDR3 consists of 18 residues. DNA of the CDR3: TGTGCCAGCAGTACGGGCCAGGACAGGGAGGTCCGTAACTATGGCTACACCTTC. It translates to CASSTGQDREVRNYGYTF.

This clonotype was detected ten times or more. The chain couples TRBV20-1 to TRBJ1-6, with D possibly matching TRBD1 (6 bases). CDR3 length equals 14 residues. CDR1 DFQATT and CDR2 SNEGSKA come from the germline V gene (reference sequence). V lost 5 bases and J lost 5, with 13 bases in between. The CDR3 region has the DNA TGCAGTGCTCCCCGGGACAAGAATAATTCACCCCTCCACTTT. It specifies CSAPRDKNNSPLHF.

This clonotype was seen repeatedly, ten times or more. V gene TRBV20-1 combines with J gene TRBJ1-5, with D unresolved. Per the germline V gene, CDR1 is DFQATT and CDR2 is SNEGSKA (reference sequence). The length of the CDR3 is 15 residues. Deletions cut 5 bases from V and 1 base from J, with 15 bases between. Here the CDR3 reads CSAFGPNYSNQPQHF. The CDR3 DNA is TGCAGTGCTTTCGGTCCCAATTACAGCAATCAGCCCCAGCATTTT.

Only a few counts were recorded for this clonotype. This CDR3 reads CASSSPQGEQETQYF. Written as DNA, the CDR3 is TGTGCCAGCAGCTCCCCACAGGGAGAACAAGAGACCCAGTACTTC. V gene TRBV5-4 combines with J gene TRBJ2-5; TRBD1 is a possible D gene (6 bases). This CDR3 has 15 residues. With 3 bases removed from V and 2 bases from J, the gap between germline ends came to 14 bases. Germline CDR1 and CDR2: SGHNT and YYREEE (reference sequence).

This clonotype occurred many times. The rearrangement uses TRBV5-5 and TRBJ2-5, with no clear D. The CDR3 has 13 residues. V was shortened by 2 bases and J by 0 bases, with 5 bases between the two germline ends. Germline V CDR1 and CDR2: SGHKS, YYEKEE (reference sequence). DNA of the CDR3: TGTGCCAGCAGCTTCGAAGACCAAGAGACCCAGTACTTC. This codes for CASSFEDQETQYF.

The chain has TRBV7-9 and TRBJ2-4; 12 bases line up with TRBD1. V shed 5 bases and J 7 bases; nucleotides not matched to a gene: 6. CDR1 and CDR2 from the germline V gene are SEHNR and FQNEAQ (reference sequence). The CDR3 has 15 residues. The CDR3 DNA follows: TGTGCCAGCAGCCCCGGGACAGGGGGCGCGAACATTCAGTACTTC. This gives the protein CASSPGTGGANIQYF.

The chain is built from TRBV20-1 and TRBJ1-4, with D uncertain. The V gene's germline CDR1 is DFQATT and CDR2 SNEGSKA (reference sequence). The ends were cut back, 3 bases at V and 7 bases at J, with 12 bases in the middle. CDR3 length: 13 amino acids. CDR3 region: CSASGGRGEKLFF. The CDR3 region has the DNA TGCAGTGCTAGTGGCGGGCGGGGTGAAAAACTGTTTTTT.

This clonotype was observed many times. The chain employs TRBV4-1 and TRBJ2-3; TRBD1 matches 7 bases. The CDR3 is 15 amino acids. Trimming at V came to 4 bases and at J to 1 base, leaving 5 bases not matched to a gene. Germline V gene data show CDR1 as MGHRA and CDR2 as YSYEKL. CDR3 DNA sequence: TGCGCCAGCAGCCCGGGGACAGTCCGCACAGATACGCAGTATTTT. Translation: CASSPGTVRTDTQYF.

This clonotype was seen ten or more times. This rearrangement joins TRBV29-1 to TRBJ1-1; 10 bases match TRBD1. Looked up from germline, CDR1 is SQVTM and CDR2 is ANQGSEA. This CDR3 contains 13 residues. The V gene end was trimmed by 7 bases and the J gene end by 4 bases; junction bases not matched to a gene: 6. The CDR3 here is CSAGQGVATEAFF. Here the CDR3 DNA reads TGCAGCGCAGGACAGGGGGTAGCCACTGAAGCTTTCTTT. Full variable domain (outside the CDR3, taken from reference TRBV29-1 and TRBJ1-1): SAVISQKPSRDICQRGTSLTIQCQVDSQVTMMFWYRQQPGQSLTLIATANQGSEATYESGFVIDKFPISRPNLTFSTLTVSNMSPEDSSIYLCSAGQGVATEAFFGQGTRLTVV.

This clonotype was observed many times. CDR3 loop: CASSHSRQGGTEAFF. The CDR3 DNA follows: TGCGCCAGCAGCCACAGTAGACAGGGAGGCACTGAAGCTTTCTTT. This chain links TRBV4-1 with TRBJ1-1; 7 nucleotides line up with TRBD1. The CDR3 sequence is 15 residues long. The germline V gene has CDR1 MGHRA and CDR2 YSYEKL. With 3 bases clipped from V and 4 bases from J, the junction kept 8 bases outside the gene matches.

CDR3 sequence reads: CASSQGYEGYTF. The CDR3 DNA follows: TGTGCCAGCAGCCAAGGGTACGAAGGCTACACCTTC. V usage is TRBV7-2 and J usage is TRBJ1-2; D is unclear. Per germline, CDR1 SGHTA and CDR2 FQGNSA. CDR3 length equals 12 residues. Trimming removed 5 bases from V and 8 bases from J, with 12 bases in between.